The 15 T cell receptor beta chains presented below share a single source sample, sequenced in a study of blood T cells in healthy people across ages. With a J-beta primer mix and a sample-barcoded 5' primer, a second PCR ran 7 to 11 cycles. One entry per CDR3 protein results from TCRdb running MiXCR on the 5' RACE reads. The sample lists about 680,000 distinct CDR3 sequences, about half occurring once. The sample was blood. The receptors originated from an older woman in good health.

The chain recombines TRBV7-2 with TRBJ2-1; TRBD2 is a possible D gene (5 bases). CDR3 length: 13 residues. Germline lookup yields CDR1 SGHTA and CDR2 FQGNSA. Between the trimmed V and J ends, which lost 5 bases and 8 bases, there was a span of 13 bases. The DNA of the CDR3 is TGTGCCAGCAGCCCACTAGGGTTCCATGAGCAGTTCTTC. Translating it yields CASSPLGFHEQFF.

This chain's CDR3 is CSAGWGNSPLHF. In DNA, the CDR3 is TGCAGTGCCGGTTGGGGGAATTCACCCCTCCACTTT. The V gene is TRBV20-1, the J gene TRBJ1-6; D might be TRBD1 (5 bases). V lost 6 bases to trimming and J lost 7 bases, with 10 bases between them. The V gene's germline CDR1 is DFQATT and CDR2 SNEGSKA (reference sequence). The CDR3 runs 12 residues.

The rearrangement joins TRBV5-1 to TRBJ2-5, with TRBD2 identical over 7 bases. Trimming at V came to 4 bases and at J to 1 base, leaving 7 bases not matched to a gene. The CDR3 contains 15 residues. Per germline, CDR1 SGHRS and CDR2 YFSETQ. CDR3 sequence: CASSPWDYLQETQYF. For the CDR3, the DNA is TGCGCCAGCAGCCCGTGGGACTATCTCCAAGAGACCCAGTACTTC.

V gene TRBV6-5 combines with J gene TRBJ2-1, with D tentatively TRBD2 (7 bases). Trimming took off 6 bases at V and 5 bases at J, with 14 bases between the two ends. The CDR3 is made up of 14 amino acids. Germline V gene lookup returns CDR1 MNHEY and CDR2 SVGAGI. The CDR3 nucleotides read TGTGCCAGCAGCCCTAGGGGGGGCCACAATGAGCAGTTCTTC. It specifies CASSPRGGHNEQFF.

The chain couples TRBV4-2 to TRBJ1-2, with a tentative D call TRBD1 (5 bases). The CDR3 has 13 amino acids. Deletions cut 0 bases from V and 10 bases from J, with 12 bases between. Looked up from germline, CDR1 is LGHNA and CDR2 is YNFKEQ. In DNA form, the CDR3 reads TGTGCCAGCAGCCAAGAGGAGGGACTCCACTACACCTTC. Translation: CASSQEEGLHYTF.

This sequence joins TRBV2 and TRBJ2-4; D may be TRBD1 (5 bases). Gene TRBJ2-7 matches the end of the DNA better, so the J call may be wrong. The CDR3 runs 14 residues. Germline assignment: CDR1 SNHLY and CDR2 FYNNEI. CDR3: CASSMGRGNYEQYF. For the CDR3, the DNA is TGTGCCAGCAGTATGGGTAGGGGTAATTACGAGCAGTACTTC.

This clonotype was observed a few times. V usage is TRBV28 and J usage is TRBJ2-3, with D uncertain. The CDR3 extends over 12 amino acids. Germline V gene lookup returns CDR1 MDHEN and CDR2 SYDVKM. V shed 7 bases and J shed 2 bases, with 7 bases lying between them. CDR3 residues: CASTGLTDTQYF. The CDR3 nucleotides read TGTGCCAGCACCGGCCTCACAGATACGCAGTATTTT.

This rearrangement joins TRBV5-1 to TRBJ1-4; 8 bases map to TRBD1. Germline lookup yields CDR1 SGHRS and CDR2 YFSETQ. The length of the CDR3 is 17 residues. The trim removed 4 bases at V and 2 bases at J, leaving 10 bases unmatched. CDR3 coding DNA: TGCGCCAGCAGCCTTCGGACAGGGCAAAGGACTAATGAAAAACTGTTTTTT. This gives the protein CASSLRTGQRTNEKLFF.

Only one count was recorded for this clonotype. The chain employs TRBV5-6 and TRBJ2-7; D gene ambiguous. Germline V gene sequence: CDR1 SGHDT, CDR2 YYEEEE. The CDR3 runs to 13 residues. V was clipped by 3 bases and J by 3 bases, with 10 bases between them. DNA for the CDR3: TGTGCCAGCAGCTCCACGGATTTCTACGAGCAGTACTTC. Protein product: CASSSTDFYEQYF.

With respect to this clonotype: A read error may account for a junction end that differs from germline. The rearrangement uses TRBV11-2 and TRBJ2-1; 9 bases are shared with TRBD1. Germline assignment: CDR1 SGHAT and CDR2 FQNNGV. This CDR3 is built from 17 residues. Written as DNA, the CDR3 is TGTGCCGGCAGCGGCTACAGGGGGCCGGTGACCTACAATGAGCAGTTCTTC. Residues: CAGSGYRGPVTYNEQFF.

The J gene is TRBJ2-5, the V gene TRBV7-8, with 10 bases that match TRBD2. Per the germline V gene, CDR1 is SGHVS and CDR2 is FQNEAQ. The CDR3 is 20 residues long. V was clipped by 5 bases and J by 2 bases; unmatched bases: 20. DNA of the CDR3: TGTGCCAGCAGCAGGAGCGGGAGGGGTTATTTTCCTCTCAAACAAGAGACCCAGTACTTC. It yields the protein CASSRSGRGYFPLKQETQYF.

This clonotype occurred a few times. The gene calls are TRBV24-1 and TRBJ2-5, with 7 bases aligning to TRBD1. V was pared by 9 bases and J by 5 bases, with 8 bases of the junction left unmatched. The CDR3 totals 13 residues. The germline V gene encodes CDR1 KGHDR and CDR2 SFDVKD. CDR3 bases: TGTGCCACCGGGCCAACAGGGGTTGAGACCCAGTACTTC. Its translation: CATGPTGVETQYF.

The gene calls are TRBV28 and TRBJ1-6; 8 bases agree with TRBD1. With 7 bases clipped from V and 10 bases from J, the junction kept 18 bases outside the gene matches. CDR3 length: 17 amino acids. Germline V gene lookup returns CDR1 MDHEN and CDR2 SYDVKM. This chain's CDR3 is CASTPGQAVRVKSPLHF. The CDR3 DNA follows: TGTGCCAGCACCCCGGGACAGGCAGTTAGAGTGAAATCACCCCTCCACTTT.

J is TRBJ1-2 and V is TRBV29-1; D gene ambiguous. The germline V and J ends were trimmed by 1 base and 6 bases, with 3 bases remaining between them. Germline V gene lookup returns CDR1 SQVTM and CDR2 ANQGSEA. The CDR3 totals 10 residues. CDR3 sequence reads: CSVEGDGYTF. The CDR3 coding sequence is TGCAGCGTTGAAGGGGATGGCTACACCTTC.

CDR3 region: CASSLAGTSGNEQYF. DNA for the CDR3: TGTGCCAGCAGCTTAGCTGGGACTAGCGGGAACGAGCAGTACTTC. The J gene is TRBJ2-7, the V gene TRBV7-2; 13 bases line up with TRBD2. The CDR3 covers 15 residues. V was clipped by 0 bases and J by 5 bases; unmatched bases: 1. Germline values: CDR1 SGHTA, CDR2 FQGNSA.